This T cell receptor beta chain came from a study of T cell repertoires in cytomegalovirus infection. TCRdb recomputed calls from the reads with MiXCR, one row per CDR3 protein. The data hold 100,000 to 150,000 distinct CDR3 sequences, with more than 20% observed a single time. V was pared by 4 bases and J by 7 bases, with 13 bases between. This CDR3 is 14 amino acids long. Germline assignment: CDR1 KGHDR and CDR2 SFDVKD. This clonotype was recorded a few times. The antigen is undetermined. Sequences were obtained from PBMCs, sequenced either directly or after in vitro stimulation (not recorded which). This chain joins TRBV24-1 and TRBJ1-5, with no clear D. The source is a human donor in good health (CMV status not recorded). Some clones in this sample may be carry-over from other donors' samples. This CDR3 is CATSDPDALQPQHF. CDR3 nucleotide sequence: TGTGCCACCAGTGACCCCGACGCCCTCCAGCCCCAGCATTTT.